A selection of T cell receptor beta chains follows, all from one sample in a study of technical replicates of blood from a few donors. Produced via immunoSEQ multiplex PCR; TCRdb's table is partial and in-frame only. Here the sample spans 60,000 to 85,000 clones, 94% being singletons. The sequenced sample consisted of T cells isolated from PBMCs. These receptors all come from a human donor in good health. The CDR3 runs from the conserved cysteine through the conserved F or W. Fields, in order: V gene, J gene, clone size, D gene, CDR3 DNA, CDR3 protein. D genes are given only for firm matches. Clone size is stated in some rows and not others, as once, few, many or a class when expanded.

V: TRBV6-5; J: TRBJ2-1; size: NA; D: TRBD2; DNA: TGTGCCAGCAGGGGGAGCGGGAGTTACAATGAGCAGTTCTTC; CDR3: CASRGSGSYNEQFF
V: TRBV7-2; J: TRBJ2-1; size: NA; D: NA; DNA: TGTGCCAGCAGCTTAGTCGGGACCTACAATGAGCAGTTCTTC; CDR3: CASSLVGTYNEQFF
V: TRBV6-5; J: TRBJ2-7; size: NA; D: NA; DNA: TGTGCCAGTCATCTCCAGGGGTCTGACGAGCAGTACTTC; CDR3: CASHLQGSDEQYF
V: TRBV11-3; J: TRBJ1-1; size: NA; D: NA; DNA: TGTGCCAGCAGCTTAGGGGGTGGCAGGGACACTGAAGCTTTCTTT; CDR3: CASSLGGGRDTEAFF
V: TRBV12-5; J: TRBJ2-3; size: NA; D: TRBD1; DNA: TGTGCTAGTTCCCGAGGGGGACAGGCGCTAAAGGAAGCAGATACGCAGTATTTT; CDR3: CASSRGGQALKEADTQYF
V: TRBV19; J: TRBJ2-3; size: NA; D: NA; DNA: TGTGCCAGTAGTATAGTGGGAGCAGATACGCAGTATTTT; CDR3: CASSIVGADTQYF
V: TRBV4-2; J: TRBJ2-3; size: NA; D: TRBD2; DNA: TGTGCCAGCAGCAAAGCCGTACGGGAGGGCCCAGATACGCAGTATTTT; CDR3: CASSKAVREGPDTQYF
V: TRBV7-9; J: TRBJ2-7; size: NA; D: TRBD2; DNA: TGTGCCAGCAGCCAGGGGACTAGCGGGAGATACGAGCAGTACTTC; CDR3: CASSQGTSGRYEQYF
V: TRBV5-6; J: TRBJ2-1; size: once; D: TRBD2; DNA: TGTGCCAGCAGCGGTCTAGCGGAAGAGCAGTTCTTC; CDR3: CASSGLAEEQFF
V: TRBV9; J: TRBJ2-7; size: NA; D: TRBD2; DNA: TGTGCCAGCAGCGCGATAGCGGGAGAAGGTTACGAGCAGTACTTC; CDR3: CASSAIAGEGYEQYF
V: TRBV27; J: TRBJ1-5; size: NA; D: NA; DNA: TGTGCCAGCAGTTTAGAGCGGAATCAGCCCCAGCATTTT; CDR3: CASSLERNQPQHF
V: TRBV7-2; J: TRBJ2-7; size: NA; D: TRBD1; DNA: TGTGCCAGCAGCCCAGGGGGCCCATCGGCGCAGTACTTC; CDR3: CASSPGGPSAQYF
V: TRBV28; J: TRBJ1-4; size: NA; D: NA; DNA: TGTGCCAGCAGTTCCCTAAGAGTTGGAGTAATTAATGAAAAACTGTTTTTT; CDR3: CASSSLRVGVINEKLFF
V: TRBV28; J: TRBJ1-1; size: few; D: NA; DNA: TGTGCCAGCAACGAGCGGGTTCCGGTCACTGAAGCTTTCTTT; CDR3: CASNERVPVTEAFF
V: TRBV5-1; J: TRBJ2-2; size: once; D: NA; DNA: TGCGCCAGCCGACTGTTGGGGGAGCTGTTTTTT; CDR3: CASRLLGELFF
V: TRBV9; J: TRBJ2-1; size: NA; D: NA; DNA: TGTGCCAGCAGCGTAGCTCTGGGGGGCAATGAGCAGTTCTTC; CDR3: CASSVALGGNEQFF
V: TRBV29-1; J: TRBJ2-2; size: NA; D: NA; DNA: TGCAGCGTCCGGGGGTACGGGGAGCTGTTTTTT; CDR3: CSVRGYGELFF
V: TRBV11-2; J: TRBJ2-5; size: NA; D: NA; DNA: TGTGCCAGCAGCTTAATCTCTAGCGTAATGGAGACCCAGTACTTC; CDR3: CASSLISSVMETQYF
V: TRBV5-3; J: TRBJ2-1; size: few; D: TRBD2; DNA: TGTGCCAGGGGGTGGACTAGCCCCTCAAATGAGCAGTTCTTC; CDR3: CARGWTSPSNEQFF
V: TRBV30; J: TRBJ2-1; size: NA; D: NA; DNA: TGTGCCTGGAGCCGCCTACTATCAGCGGGCAATGAGCAGTTCTTC; CDR3: CAWSRLLSAGNEQFF
V: TRBV27; J: TRBJ1-1; size: NA; D: NA; DNA: TGTGCCAGCAGTTCCCATACACAGCCTGAAGCTTTCTTT; CDR3: CASSSHTQPEAFF
V: TRBV7-9; J: TRBJ2-2; size: NA; D: NA; DNA: TGTGCCAGCAGCTCCTTCGGGACACAGAACACCGGGGAGCTGTTTTTT; CDR3: CASSSFGTQNTGELFF
V: TRBV27; J: TRBJ1-3; size: once; D: TRBD1; DNA: TGTGCCAGCAGTCAAGACAGGGTTGGAAACACCATATATTTT; CDR3: CASSQDRVGNTIYF
V: TRBV30; J: TRBJ1-1; size: NA; D: NA; DNA: TGTGCCTGGAGGGTGCTGGAGGGCACTGAAGCTTTCTTT; CDR3: CAWRVLEGTEAFF
V: TRBV7-3; J: TRBJ2-7; size: NA; D: TRBD1; DNA: TGTGCCAGCAGCCTCACCGGGACAGGGTACTACGAGCAGTACTTC; CDR3: CASSLTGTGYYEQYF
V: TRBV6-6; J: TRBJ2-7; size: NA; D: NA; DNA: TGTGCCAGCAGCCCCAGTCGGGGGGCCTCCTACGAGCAGTACTTC; CDR3: CASSPSRGASYEQYF
V: TRBV4-1; J: TRBJ2-5; size: NA; D: NA; DNA: TGCGCCAGCAGCTCCCCTACAGAGACCCAGTACTTC; CDR3: CASSSPTETQYF
V: TRBV27; J: TRBJ1-1; size: NA; D: TRBD1; DNA: TGTGCCAGCAGTTTATCGAATGAGGGGGCGAACACTGAAGCTTTCTTT; CDR3: CASSLSNEGANTEAFF
V: TRBV5-4; J: TRBJ2-3; size: NA; D: NA; DNA: TGTGCCAGCAGCTTGCCGGCGGTCTTCACAGATACGCAGTATTTT; CDR3: CASSLPAVFTDTQYF
V: TRBV28; J: TRBJ1-5; size: NA; D: NA; DNA: TGTGCCAGCAGGATAGGGGTCTATAGCAATCAGCCCCAGCATTTT; CDR3: CASRIGVYSNQPQHF
V: TRBV5-6; J: TRBJ1-1; size: once; D: TRBD1; DNA: TGTGCCAGCAGCCCGAGGGACAGGGTCAATACTGAAGCTTTCTTT; CDR3: CASSPRDRVNTEAFF
V: TRBV4-1; J: TRBJ1-2; size: NA; D: NA; DNA: TGCGCCAGCAGCCAAGTGGGAGGGGCAAGGAGTTATGGCTACACCTTC; CDR3: CASSQVGGARSYGYTF
V: TRBV29-1; J: TRBJ1-2; size: NA; D: TRBD1; DNA: TGCAGCGCGGAGACAGGGGGGAATGGCTACACCTTC; CDR3: CSAETGGNGYTF
V: TRBV10-2; J: TRBJ2-3; size: NA; D: NA; DNA: TGCGCCAGCAGGGGGGGGCTGACAGGGGCGACTAGCACAGATACGCAGTATTTT; CDR3: CASRGGLTGATSTDTQYF
V: TRBV7-2; J: TRBJ2-7; size: NA; D: NA; DNA: TGTGCCAGCAGCTTAGTTGGCGGGAACTCCTACGAGCAGTACTTC; CDR3: CASSLVGGNSYEQYF
V: TRBV28; J: TRBJ1-1; size: NA; D: NA; DNA: TGTGCCAGCAGTGCTCGACTAAGGGTGAACACTGAAGCTTTCTTT; CDR3: CASSARLRVNTEAFF
V: TRBV28; J: TRBJ2-7; size: NA; D: TRBD2; DNA: TGTGCCAGCAGTTTAAGGCTAGCGGGAGTTCGGGAGCAGTACTTC; CDR3: CASSLRLAGVREQYF
V: TRBV19; J: TRBJ2-7; size: NA; D: NA; DNA: TGTGCCAGTAGTATTACAGCTACCTACGAGCAGTACTTC; CDR3: CASSITATYEQYF
V: TRBV11-2; J: TRBJ2-3; size: NA; D: TRBD2; DNA: TGTGCCAGCAGCCGGAATCGGGCGGGAGGGCGCACAGATACGCAGTATTTT; CDR3: CASSRNRAGGRTDTQYF
V: TRBV28; J: TRBJ2-5; size: NA; D: TRBD2; DNA: TGTGCCAGCAGTTTTAGTAGCGGGACTACACAAGAGACCCAGTACTTC; CDR3: CASSFSSGTTQETQYF
V: TRBV12-5; J: TRBJ1-2; size: NA; D: TRBD1; DNA: TGTGCTAGTGGTTCGGGACAGGGGACCGGCTACACCTTC; CDR3: CASGSGQGTGYTF
V: TRBV5-1; J: TRBJ1-2; size: NA; D: NA; DNA: TGCGCCAGCAGCTTGACTTCAACAGCCTCGGGAGGCTACACCTTC; CDR3: CASSLTSTASGGYTF
V: TRBV6-1; J: TRBJ2-1; size: NA; D: TRBD2; DNA: TGTGCCAGCAGTGACGGGCTAGCGGGAGTGTACGAGCAGTTCTTC; CDR3: CASSDGLAGVYEQFF
V: TRBV6-5; J: TRBJ1-1; size: NA; D: NA; DNA: TGTGCCACAGGACGGGAGAACACTGAAGCTTTCTTT; CDR3: CATGRENTEAFF
V: TRBV27; J: TRBJ1-5; size: NA; D: NA; DNA: TGTGCCAGCAGTTTATATGGGGGGGAGGGAGATCAGCCCCAGCATTTT; CDR3: CASSLYGGEGDQPQHF
V: TRBV19; J: TRBJ2-1; size: few; D: NA; DNA: TGTGCCAGTAGCAACCGAGTCTTTACCCATGAGCAGTTCTTC; CDR3: CASSNRVFTHEQFF
V: TRBV5-5; J: TRBJ2-7; size: NA; D: TRBD1; DNA: TGTGCCAGCAGCTTGAGGGGGCAGGCCTACGAGCAGTACTTC; CDR3: CASSLRGQAYEQYF
V: TRBV30; J: TRBJ2-2; size: once; D: NA; DNA: TGTGCCTGGGGGGGACTGAACCGATACACCGGGGAGCTGTTTTTT; CDR3: CAWGGLNRYTGELFF
V: TRBV2; J: TRBJ2-7; size: NA; D: NA; DNA: TGTGCCAGCACGGTGTCCTACGAGCAGTACTTC; CDR3: CASTVSYEQYF